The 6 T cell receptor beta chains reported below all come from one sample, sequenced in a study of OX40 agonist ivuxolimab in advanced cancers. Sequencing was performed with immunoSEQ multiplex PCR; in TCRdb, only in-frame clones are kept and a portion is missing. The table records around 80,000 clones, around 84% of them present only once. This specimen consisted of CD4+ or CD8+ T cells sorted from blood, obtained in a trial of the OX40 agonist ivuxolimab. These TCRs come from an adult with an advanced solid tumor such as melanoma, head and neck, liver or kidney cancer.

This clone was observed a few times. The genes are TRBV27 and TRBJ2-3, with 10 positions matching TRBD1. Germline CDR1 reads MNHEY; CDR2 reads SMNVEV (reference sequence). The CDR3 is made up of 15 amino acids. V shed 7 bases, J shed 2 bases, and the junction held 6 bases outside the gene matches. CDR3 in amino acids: CASTRTGGDTDTQYF. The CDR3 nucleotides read TGTGCCAGCACCCGGACAGGGGGTGACACAGATACGCAGTATTTT.

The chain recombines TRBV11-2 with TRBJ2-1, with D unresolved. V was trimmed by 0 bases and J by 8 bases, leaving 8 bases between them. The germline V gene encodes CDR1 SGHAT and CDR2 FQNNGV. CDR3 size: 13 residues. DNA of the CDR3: TGTGCCAGCAGCTTAGATAGAACGCATGAGCAGTTCTTC. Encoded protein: CASSLDRTHEQFF.

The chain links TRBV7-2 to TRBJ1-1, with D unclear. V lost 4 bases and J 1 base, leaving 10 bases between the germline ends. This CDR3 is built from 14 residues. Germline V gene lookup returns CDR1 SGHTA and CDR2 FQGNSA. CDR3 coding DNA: TGTGCCAGCAGCTGGACGGGAGCGAACACTGAAGCTTTCTTT. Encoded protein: CASSWTGANTEAFF. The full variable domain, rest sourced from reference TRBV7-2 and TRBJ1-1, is GAGVSQSPSNKVTEKGKDVELRCDPISGHTALYWYRQSLGQGLEFLIYFQGNSAPDKSGLPSDRFSAERTGGSVSTLTIQRTQQEDSAVYLCASSWTGANTEAFFGQGTRLTVV.

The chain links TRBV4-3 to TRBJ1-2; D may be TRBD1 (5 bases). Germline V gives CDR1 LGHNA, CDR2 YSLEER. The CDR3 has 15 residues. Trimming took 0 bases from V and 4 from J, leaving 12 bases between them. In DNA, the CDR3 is TGCGCCAGCAGCCAAGAAGCCGGGACCGTCTATGGCTACACCTTC. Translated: CASSQEAGTVYGYTF.

The CDR3 region is CASSLWLNTGELFF. The DNA of the CDR3 is TGTGCCAGCAGCCTCTGGTTGAACACCGGGGAGCTGTTTTTT. The chain joins TRBV11-2 to TRBJ2-2; no reliable D call. The CDR3 runs 14 residues. The germline CDR1 and CDR2 sequences are SGHAT and FQNNGV. V was clipped by 5 bases and J by 1 base, with 8 bases between them.

CDR3 in amino acids: CASSEQGNTGELFF. The DNA of the CDR3 is TGCGCCAGCAGCGAACAGGGTAACACCGGGGAGCTGTTTTTT. The chain carries TRBV5-1 and TRBJ2-2; the D gene is possibly TRBD1 (6 bases). The CDR3 consists of 14 residues. The germline CDR1 and CDR2 sequences are SGHRS and YFSETQ. The germline V and J ends were trimmed by 4 bases and 2 bases, with 9 bases remaining between them.